The clone carrying this TCR beta chain was recorded many times. Its matching antigen is unknown. Patients were all untreated before their thyroid surgery. The data were taken from a study of metastatic and nonmetastatic thyroid tumors. General study points: In both blood and tumor samples, TCR beta diversity was reported significantly higher for malignant than benign nodules.

The V gene lost 3 bases and the J gene lost 0 bases, with 15 bases spanning the gap. CDR3 size: 16 residues. Germline loops: CDR1 GTSNPN, CDR2 SVGIG (reference sequence). TCRdb reassembled clones from the PCR reads with MiXCR. The repertoire holds tens of thousands of clones, with over 10% as singletons. The chain recombines TRBV30 with TRBJ2-1; D may be TRBD2 (6 bases). The sequenced sample consisted of blood. The sequence derives from a male donor with papillary thyroid cancer or a benign thyroid nodule (not recorded which). Some clones in this sample may be carry-over from other donors' samples. For the CDR3, the DNA is TGTGCCTGGAGCTCCTGGCGGGGCCGCTCCTACAATGAGCAGTTCTTC. This translates into CAWSSWRGRSYNEQFF.